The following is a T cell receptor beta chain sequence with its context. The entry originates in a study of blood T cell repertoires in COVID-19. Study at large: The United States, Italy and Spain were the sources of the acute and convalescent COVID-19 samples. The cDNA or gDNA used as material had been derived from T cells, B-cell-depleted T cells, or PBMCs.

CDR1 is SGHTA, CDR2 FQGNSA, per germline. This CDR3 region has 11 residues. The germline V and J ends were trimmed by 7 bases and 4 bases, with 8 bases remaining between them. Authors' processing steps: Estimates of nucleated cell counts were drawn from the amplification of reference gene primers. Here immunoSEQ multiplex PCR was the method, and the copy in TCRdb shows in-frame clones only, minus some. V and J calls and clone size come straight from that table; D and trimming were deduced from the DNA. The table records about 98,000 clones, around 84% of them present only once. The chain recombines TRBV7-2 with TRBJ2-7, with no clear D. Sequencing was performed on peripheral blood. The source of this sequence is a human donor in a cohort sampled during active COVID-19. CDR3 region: CASTLRYEQYF. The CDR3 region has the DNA TGTGCCAGCACCCTACGGTACGAGCAGTACTTC.